This record looks at one T cell receptor (beta chain) sequence and its context. While infection was still active, Seattle patients were enrolled and then followed longitudinally. This entry belongs to a study of blood T cell repertoires in COVID-19. Generated by immunoSEQ multiplex PCR, the TCRdb table keeps only in-frame clones and is missing some. The sample has around 60,000 clones, about two thirds seen once. Germline V CDR1 and CDR2: SGHNT, YYREEE (reference sequence). With 0 bases clipped from V and 0 bases from J, the junction kept 10 bases outside the gene matches. The CDR3 contains 19 residues.

This chain connects TRBV5-4 to TRBJ2-2; 8 bases are a match to TRBD2. Sequencing input: peripheral blood. This receptor was taken from a woman in her sixties or seventies with COVID-19, enrolled during active disease. The CDR3 DNA is TGTGCCAGCAGCTTGGAGGGTCTTACTAGCGGTCCGAACACCGGGGAGCTGTTTTTT. This codes for CASSLEGLTSGPNTGELFF.